This T cell receptor beta chain appears in the sequencing data of a study of T-cell reconstitution after alpha-beta-depleted transplantation in children. Whole-study findings and limits: From newly produced T cells came most of the T-cell counts and diversity one year after transplant.

The V end was cut by 4 bases, the J end by 4 bases, with 14 bases between. Germline V gene data show CDR1 as MNHEY and CDR2 as SMNVEV (reference sequence). The CDR3 sequence is 15 residues long. This clonotype was seen at least ten times. What it binds is not known. Unique molecular identifiers featured in how the TCRbeta library was prepared. One entry per CDR3 protein, called by TCRdb with MiXCR from the PCR reads. The table has about 980,000 distinct CDR3 sequences, under 30% seen once. Sequencing used PBMCs, mostly from graft donor cells, obtained 360 days after TCRalphabeta/CD19-depleted stem cell transplant. The clonotype comes from a boy younger than two who had a stem cell transplant for SCID, so the T cells may come from the graft donor. V is TRBV27 and J is TRBJ2-1; a possible D gene is TRBD1 (5 bases). The CDR3 sequence is CASSSLPDSYNEQFF. The CDR3 DNA is TGTGCCAGCAGTTCCCTACCCGACAGTTACAATGAGCAGTTCTTC.